The 17 T cell receptor beta chains listed next were all sequenced from one sample in a study of blood T cells in healthy people across ages. With a J-beta primer mix and a sample-barcoded 5' primer, a second PCR ran roughly 6 to 11 cycles. A single record per CDR3 protein comes from TCRdb applying MiXCR to the 5' RACE reads. The profile shows some 900,000 distinct CDR3 sequences, roughly 52% of them singletons. The sample comprised blood. Receptor source: a man between 25 and 39 years old in good health.

This clonotype was seen a few times. This chain connects TRBV7-2 to TRBJ2-7; D is tentatively TRBD1 or TRBD2 (5 bases each). The germline V gene has CDR1 SGHTA and CDR2 FQGNSA. This CDR3 is built from 12 residues. The germline V and J ends were trimmed by 1 base and 9 bases, with 10 bases remaining between them. CDR3 loop: CASSLGDSGQYF. As DNA, the CDR3 is TGTGCCAGCAGCTTAGGTGACAGCGGGCAGTACTTC.

This chain uses TRBV9 with TRBJ2-1, with D unresolved. The CDR3 extends over 13 amino acids. Trimming removed 6 bases at V and 7 bases at J, with 14 bases between. The germline CDR1 and CDR2 sequences are SGDLS and YYNGEE. The CDR3 sequence: CASTENDGNEQFF. In nucleotides, the CDR3 is TGTGCCAGCACTGAAAACGATGGGAATGAGCAGTTCTTC.

Only a few counts were recorded for this clonotype. The chain has TRBV4-1 and TRBJ1-2, with 12 bases that match TRBD1. After removal of 1 base from V and 3 bases from J, the junction contained 3 bases not matched to a gene. The germline V gene encodes CDR1 MGHRA and CDR2 YSYEKL. The CDR3 spans 16 residues. The chain's CDR3 is CASSQGDRGLDYGYTF. CDR3 sequence (DNA): TGCGCCAGCAGCCAAGGGGACAGGGGGCTAGACTATGGCTACACCTTC.

The rearrangement uses TRBV27 and TRBJ1-1; no clear D. The germline CDR1 and CDR2 sequences are MNHEY and SMNVEV (reference sequence). The length of the CDR3 is 11 residues. Trimming removed 2 bases from V and 12 bases from J, with 10 bases in between. The chain's CDR3 is CASSLGQNTFF. The CDR3 DNA reads TGTGCCAGCAGTTTAGGGCAGAATACTTTCTTT.

This chain connects TRBV7-9 to TRBJ2-1, with 9 bases matching TRBD1. Losses at the gene ends were 2 bases for V and 7 bases for J; bases not matched to a gene: 6. Looked up from germline, CDR1 is SEHNR and CDR2 is FQNEAQ (reference sequence). This CDR3 is built from 15 residues. The CDR3 sequence is CASSLRDRDENEQFF. CDR3 DNA sequence: TGTGCCAGCAGCTTAAGGGACAGGGACGAGAATGAGCAGTTCTTC.

The chain employs TRBV6-2 or TRBV6-3 and TRBJ2-7; D possibly corresponds to TRBD2 (5 bases). The CDR3 sequence is 12 residues long. Germline CDR1 reads MNHEY; CDR2 reads SVGEGT. V shed 8 bases and J shed 4 bases, with 12 bases lying between them. The CDR3 coding sequence is TGTGCCAGCTTAGGACGGAGGTACGAGCAGTACTTC. Its protein product is CASLGRRYEQYF.

The chain employs TRBV10-3 and TRBJ2-3, with a possible D match to TRBD1 (6 bases). The V end lost 7 bases, the J end lost 3 bases, and 17 bases lay between the germline ends. The CDR3 extends over 15 amino acids. CDR1 and CDR2 from the germline V gene are ENHRY and SYGVKD. The CDR3 loop reads CAIKGDRRRTDTQYF. The CDR3 nucleotides are TGTGCCATCAAGGGAGACAGGCGAAGGACAGATACGCAGTATTTT.

In this sample, this clonotype turned up once. The V call is TRBV14, the J call TRBJ2-1; weak D call: TRBD2 (5 bases). The CDR3 runs to 18 residues. CDR1 and CDR2 from the germline V gene are SGHDN and FVKESK. V was shortened by 4 bases and J by 6 bases, with 25 bases between the two germline ends. The CDR3 bases are TGTGCCAGCAGCCGAAAAACGGGAACGGGATGGGCAATCAATGAGCAGTTCTTC. It specifies CASSRKTGTGWAINEQFF.

Comment on this clonotype: Sequence at one end of the junction differs from germline and may be a read error. The J gene is TRBJ2-4, the V gene TRBV20-1; possible D gene TRBD1, 6 bases. The CDR3 spans 13 residues. Germline V gene data show CDR1 as DFQATT and CDR2 as SNEGSKA (reference sequence). The CDR3: CGAKEQGVDIQYF. CDR3 in DNA: TGCGGTGCTAAGGAACAGGGTGTAGACATTCAGTACTTC.

J is TRBJ1-2 and V is TRBV28; 8 nucleotides match TRBD1. The V gene's germline CDR1 is MDHEN and CDR2 SYDVKM. J lost 4 bases, V lost 5 bases, and 6 bases had no gene match. This CDR3 comprises 14 residues. The DNA for the CDR3 is TGTGCCAGCAGTACTCGACAGGGGAGCTATGGCTACACCTTC. Protein sequence: CASSTRQGSYGYTF.

The gene calls are TRBV15 and TRBJ2-1; the D gene is possibly TRBD2 (5 bases). In germline, CDR1 is LNHNV, CDR2 YYDKDF (reference sequence). V shed 1 base and J shed 4 bases, with 11 bases lying between them. CDR3 length: 15 amino acids. This CDR3 is CATSRGSGNYNEQFF. As DNA, the CDR3 is TGTGCCACCAGCAGAGGGAGCGGCAATTACAATGAGCAGTTCTTC.

The CDR3 loop reads CAWKWNPGRTSDTQYF. The CDR3 region has the DNA TGTGCCTGGAAGTGGAACCCAGGGAGGACCTCAGATACGCAGTATTTT. V is TRBV30 and J is TRBJ2-3, with a tentative D call TRBD2 (6 bases). CDR3 size: 16 residues. V was trimmed by 4 bases and J by 4 bases, leaving 21 bases between them. Germline V gene data show CDR1 as GTSNPN and CDR2 as SVGIG (reference sequence).

This clonotype has a handful of counts. V and J are TRBV27 and TRBJ2-1, with 7 positions matching TRBD1. Germline CDR1 is MNHEY and CDR2 is SMNVEV (reference sequence). The V segment lost 5 bases and the J segment 0 bases; nucleotides outside the gene matches: 4. This CDR3 region has 15 residues. CDR3 nucleotide sequence: TGTGCCAGCAGTCCGACAGGGCCCTCCTACAATGAGCAGTTCTTC. Translated: CASSPTGPSYNEQFF.

The J gene is TRBJ2-3, the V gene TRBV20-1, with D unresolved. The V gene's germline CDR1 is DFQATT and CDR2 SNEGSKA (reference sequence). The CDR3 has 17 residues. V was pared by 0 bases and J by 2 bases, with 18 bases between. The CDR3 is CSARDLPEAITTDTQYF. CDR3 in DNA: TGCAGTGCTAGAGATCTTCCCGAGGCGATCACCACAGATACGCAGTATTTT.

The table lists this clonotype with a few counts. V is TRBV6-5 and J is TRBJ1-4, with D possibly being TRBD1 (6 bases). CDR3 length equals 15 residues. V shed 3 bases and J shed 10 bases, with 18 bases lying between them. CDR1 and CDR2 (germline): MNHEY, SVGAGI. The CDR3 here is CASSYSGAGERKLFF. CDR3 DNA: TGTGCCAGCAGTTATTCTGGGGCAGGGGAGCGAAAACTGTTTTTT.

The CDR3 DNA follows: TGCAGCGTTGGACTAGCGGGGGGGATCGGCGCCGGGGAGCTGTTTTTT. This encodes CSVGLAGGIGAGELFF. The genes are TRBV29-1 and TRBJ2-2; 14 bases match TRBD2. The J segment lost 6 bases and the V segment lost 4 bases, leaving 7 bases of the junction unmatched. CDR3 length: 16 residues. Germline V gives CDR1 SQVTM, CDR2 ANQGSEA.

The chain combines TRBV6-2 or TRBV6-3 with TRBJ2-7, with 9 bases lining up with TRBD1. V was pared by 5 bases and J by 5 bases, with 10 bases of the junction left unmatched. The CDR3 length is 15 residues. CDR1 is MNHEY and CDR2 is SVGEGT in the germline V gene. CDR3 region: CASSSYRGLANEQYF. For the CDR3, the DNA is TGTGCCAGCAGTAGCTACAGGGGGCTCGCCAACGAGCAGTACTTC.